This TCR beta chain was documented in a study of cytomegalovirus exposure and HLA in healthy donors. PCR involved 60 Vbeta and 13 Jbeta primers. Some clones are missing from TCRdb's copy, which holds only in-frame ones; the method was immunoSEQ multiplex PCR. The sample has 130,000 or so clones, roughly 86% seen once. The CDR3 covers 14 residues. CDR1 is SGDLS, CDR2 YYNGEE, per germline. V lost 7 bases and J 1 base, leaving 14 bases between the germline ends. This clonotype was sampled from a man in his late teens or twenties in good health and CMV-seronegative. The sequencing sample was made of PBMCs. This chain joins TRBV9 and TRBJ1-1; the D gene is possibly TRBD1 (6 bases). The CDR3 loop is CASGALQGNTEAFF. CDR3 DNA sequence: TGTGCCAGCGGCGCGTTACAGGGGAACACTGAAGCTTTCTTT.